Sequencing of this T cell receptor (beta chain) was carried out in a study of blood T cell repertoires in COVID-19. Looking at the study overall: Samples of COVID-19 (acute and convalescent) were obtained from the United States, Italy and Spain.

In the original analysis: Amplification with reference gene primers provided the estimates of nucleated cell counts. Some clones are missing from TCRdb's copy, which holds only in-frame ones; the method was immunoSEQ multiplex PCR. The DNA gave D and trimming, while V, J and clone size come from that table. Among 35,000 to 45,000 clones, around 85% were seen once, and the ten largest hold 9.9%. The length of the CDR3 is 14 residues. Trimming removed 4 bases from V and 4 bases from J, with 14 bases in between. From germline, CDR1 is SGDLS and CDR2 YYNGEE. The sample was peripheral blood. This TCR derives from a human donor in a cohort sampled during active COVID-19. This rearrangement joins TRBV9 to TRBJ2-5; D perhaps matches TRBD2 (6 bases). The chain's CDR3 is CASSPPGVGETQYF. CDR3 DNA sequence: TGTGCCAGCAGCCCCCCGGGAGTCGGAGAGACCCAGTACTTC. The whole variable domain, remainder taken from reference TRBV9 and TRBJ2-5, is DSGVTQTPKHLITATGQRVTLRCSPRSGDLSVYWYQQSLDQGLQFLIQYYNGEERAKGNILERFSAQQFPDLHSELNLSSLELGDSALYFCASSPPGVGETQYFGPGTRLLVL.